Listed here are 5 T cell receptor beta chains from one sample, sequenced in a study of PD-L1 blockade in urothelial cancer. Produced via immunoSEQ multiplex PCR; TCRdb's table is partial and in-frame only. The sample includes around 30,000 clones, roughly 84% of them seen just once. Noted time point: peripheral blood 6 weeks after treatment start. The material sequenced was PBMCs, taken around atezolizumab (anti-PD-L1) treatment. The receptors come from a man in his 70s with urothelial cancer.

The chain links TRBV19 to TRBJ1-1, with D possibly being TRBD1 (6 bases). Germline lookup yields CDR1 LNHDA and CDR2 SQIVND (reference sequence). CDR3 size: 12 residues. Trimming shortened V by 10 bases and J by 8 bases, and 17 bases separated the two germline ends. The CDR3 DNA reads TGTGCCACTGCCGGACAGCCGCTCGAAGCTTTCTTT. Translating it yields CATAGQPLEAFF. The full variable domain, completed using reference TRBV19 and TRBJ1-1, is DGGITQSPKYLFRKEGQNVTLSCEQNLNHDAMYWYRQDPGQGLRLIYYSQIVNDFQKGDIAEGYSVSREKKESFPLTVTSAQKNPTAFYLCATAGQPLEAFFGQGTRLTVV.

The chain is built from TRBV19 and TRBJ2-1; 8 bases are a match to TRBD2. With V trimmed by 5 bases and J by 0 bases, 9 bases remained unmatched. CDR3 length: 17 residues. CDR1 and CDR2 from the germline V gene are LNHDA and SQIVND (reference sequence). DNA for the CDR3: TGTGCCAGTAGTGTGATTACTAGCGGCAGCTCCTACAATGAGCAGTTCTTC. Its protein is CASSVITSGSSYNEQFF.

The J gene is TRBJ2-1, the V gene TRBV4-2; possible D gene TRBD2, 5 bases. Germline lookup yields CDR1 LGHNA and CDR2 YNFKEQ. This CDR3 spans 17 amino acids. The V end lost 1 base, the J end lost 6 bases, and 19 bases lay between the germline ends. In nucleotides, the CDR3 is TGTGCCAGCAGCCAAGTGAGAGGCCCGGAGGTATCCAATGAGCAGTTCTTC. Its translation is CASSQVRGPEVSNEQFF.

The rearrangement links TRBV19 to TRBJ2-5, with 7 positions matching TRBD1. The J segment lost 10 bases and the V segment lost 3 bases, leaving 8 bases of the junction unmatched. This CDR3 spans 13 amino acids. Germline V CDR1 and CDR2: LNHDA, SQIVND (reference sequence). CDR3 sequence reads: CASSIPPQGVQYF. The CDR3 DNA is TGTGCCAGTAGTATCCCCCCGCAGGGGGTCCAGTACTTC.

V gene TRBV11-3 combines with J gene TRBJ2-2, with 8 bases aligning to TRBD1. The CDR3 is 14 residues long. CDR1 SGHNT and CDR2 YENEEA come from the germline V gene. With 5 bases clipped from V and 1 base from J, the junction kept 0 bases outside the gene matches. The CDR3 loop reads CASSGQGNTGELFF. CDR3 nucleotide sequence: TGTGCCAGCAGCGGACAGGGGAACACCGGGGAGCTGTTTTTT.